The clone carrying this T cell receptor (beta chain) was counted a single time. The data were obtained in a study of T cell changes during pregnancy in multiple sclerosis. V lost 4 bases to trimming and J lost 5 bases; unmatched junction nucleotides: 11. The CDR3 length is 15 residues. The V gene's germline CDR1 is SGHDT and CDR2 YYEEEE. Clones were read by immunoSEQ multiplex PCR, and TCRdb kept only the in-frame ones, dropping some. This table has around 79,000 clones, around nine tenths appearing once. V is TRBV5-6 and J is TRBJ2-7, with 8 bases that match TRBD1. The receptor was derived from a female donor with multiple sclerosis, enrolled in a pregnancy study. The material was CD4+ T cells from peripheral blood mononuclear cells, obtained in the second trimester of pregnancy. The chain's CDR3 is CASSTRDRSSHEQYF. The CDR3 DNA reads TGTGCCAGCAGCACCCGGGACAGGTCTTCCCACGAGCAGTACTTC.